The clone carrying this T cell receptor (beta chain) was observed a few times. Its target is not known. The germline CDR1 and CDR2 sequences are LGHNA and YNFKEQ. The CDR3 is 17 amino acids. V was trimmed by 4 bases and J by 0 bases, leaving 15 bases between them. Semi-nested PCR with Nested Universal Primer A followed constant-region reverse priming of full-length variable regions. Each CDR3 protein is one row after TCRdb ran MiXCR on the 5' RACE reads. The data hold some 45,000 distinct CDR3 sequences, with about 28% observed a single time. General study results and limits: The larger cohort examined one V-J beta rearrangement, not whole repertoires. Greatest tumor Treg TCR overlap was with tumor naive CD4+ cells.

Specimen: naive CD4+ T cells sorted from blood. Subset denoted: naive CD4+ T cells, CD4+CD45RA+CD25-. The chain recombines TRBV4-2 with TRBJ1-4; D unresolved. The source is a female donor with breast cancer. The DNA of the CDR3 is TGTGCCAGCAGCCCACTCCACGCCGCGACAACTAATGAAAAACTGTTTTTT. Translation: CASSPLHAATTNEKLFF.